Listed here are 26 T cell receptor beta chains from one sample, sequenced in a study of PD-L1 blockade in urothelial cancer. The repertoire was sequenced with immunoSEQ multiplex PCR; TCRdb's copy has only in-frame clones and lacks some. The sample carries tens of thousands of clones, approximately 90% recorded once. The material was PBMCs, obtained around atezolizumab (anti-PD-L1) treatment. The receptors shown here come from a man between 65 and 85 years old with urothelial cancer.

This clone was found a few times. The rearrangement links TRBV9 to TRBJ1-1, with TRBD1 as a possible D gene (5 bases). V was shortened by 4 bases and J by 4 bases, with 14 bases between the two germline ends. The CDR3 length is 14 residues. From germline, CDR1 is SGDLS and CDR2 YYNGEE. CDR3 DNA: TGTGCCAGCAGCTCGAGCCCGGGGGGCACTGAAGCTTTCTTT. Amino acid sequence: CASSSSPGGTEAFF.

V usage is TRBV27 and J usage is TRBJ2-1; D gene ambiguous. This CDR3 region has 11 residues. Germline CDR1 and CDR2: MNHEY and SMNVEV (reference sequence). V dropped 7 bases and J dropped 10 bases, with 11 bases sitting between them. CDR3 sequence (DNA): TGTGCCAGCACCTCGAGAGAAGAGCAGTTCTTC. It encodes CASTSREEQFF.

The chain carries TRBV2 and TRBJ2-1, with 8 bases that match TRBD1. CDR3 length: 16 amino acids. V shed 5 bases, J shed 1 base, and the junction held 7 bases outside the gene matches. In germline, CDR1 is SNHLY, CDR2 FYNNEI. The CDR3 reads CASSPRTGRSYNEQFF. The CDR3 DNA sequence: TGTGCCAGCAGTCCCCGGACAGGGAGATCCTACAATGAGCAGTTCTTC.

In its sample, this clone was seen a few times. The V gene is TRBV30, the J gene TRBJ2-2; tentative D call: TRBD2 (5 bases). Germline V CDR1 and CDR2: GTSNPN, SVGIG (reference sequence). The CDR3 sequence is 13 residues long. The CDR3 spells CCGGYLNTGELFF. CDR3 in DNA: TGTTGCGGAGGCTACCTGAACACCGGGGAGCTGTTTTTT.

This CDR3 is CASSLVSSGTGELFF. DNA for the CDR3: TGTGCCAGCAGCTTAGTGTCCAGCGGCACCGGGGAGCTGTTTTTT. The chain combines TRBV7-3 with TRBJ2-2; a possible D gene is TRBD2 (5 bases). V shed 2 bases and J shed 4 bases, with 11 bases lying between them. Germline V gene sequence: CDR1 SGHTA, CDR2 FQGTGA. The CDR3 covers 15 residues.

The V call is TRBV6-1, the J call TRBJ1-2; D is undetermined. Trimming took 3 bases from V and 7 from J, leaving 15 bases between them. The CDR3 runs to 14 residues. Germline V lookup: CDR1 MNHNS, CDR2 SASEGT. CDR3 sequence reads: CASSELGSNGGYTF. CDR3 coding DNA: TGTGCCAGCAGTGAGCTAGGCAGTAATGGTGGCTACACCTTC.

This clone was counted once. The chain couples TRBV6-1 to TRBJ2-3; a weak D match, TRBD1 (6 bases). Germline V lookup: CDR1 MNHNS, CDR2 SASEGT. Deletions cut 7 bases from V and 2 bases from J, with 16 bases between. The CDR3 runs to 15 residues. The CDR3 coding sequence is TGTGCCAGCATCCACAAAGGGGACAACACAGATACGCAGTATTTT. Translation gives CASIHKGDNTDTQYF.

The chain recombines TRBV7-6 with TRBJ2-5; tentative D call: TRBD2 (6 bases). CDR3 size: 20 residues. The V gene lost 1 base and the J gene lost 1 base, with 25 bases spanning the gap. Germline V gives CDR1 SGHVS, CDR2 FNYEAQ. The CDR3 DNA sequence: TGTGCCAGCAGCTTAGAGACTCTTGAATCCTGGAGGGCTGCCCAAGAGACCCAGTACTTC. The encoded protein is CASSLETLESWRAAQETQYF.

The genes are TRBV15 and TRBJ1-2; maybe TRBD1 (6 bases). The germline V and J ends were trimmed by 3 bases and 2 bases, with 13 bases remaining between them. The CDR3 length is 15 residues. Germline CDR1 LNHNV, CDR2 YYDKDF (reference sequence). The CDR3 nucleotides read TGTGCCACCAGCAGCCGGGGGGCATCGAACTATGGCTACACCTTC. Residues: CATSSRGASNYGYTF.

This clone was seen a few times. The chain uses TRBV27 and TRBJ2-2; TRBD2 matches at 14 bases. Germline CDR1 MNHEY, CDR2 SMNVEV (reference sequence). Trimming removed 5 bases from V and 0 bases from J; junction bases left unmatched: 11. This CDR3 is 20 amino acids long. The CDR3 protein is CASSARLGLAGASNTGELFF. In nucleotides, the CDR3 is TGTGCCAGCAGTGCCCGCCTGGGACTAGCGGGAGCCTCGAACACCGGGGAGCTGTTTTTT.

The chain couples TRBV27 to TRBJ2-3; D is unclear. The ends were cut back, 3 bases at V and 0 bases at J, with 10 bases in the middle. The CDR3 length is 15 residues. CDR1 is MNHEY and CDR2 is SMNVEV in the germline V gene (reference sequence). This CDR3 is CASSLMGASTDTQYF. The CDR3 DNA sequence: TGTGCCAGCAGTTTGATGGGCGCTAGCACAGATACGCAGTATTTT.

The chain carries TRBV7-6 and TRBJ2-7; possible D gene TRBD2, 5 bases. V was trimmed by 5 bases and J by 5 bases, leaving 10 bases between them. CDR1 and CDR2 (germline): SGHVS, FNYEAQ. The CDR3 extends over 12 amino acids. CDR3 region: CASSNPEDEQYF. The CDR3 nucleotides read TGTGCCAGCAGCAACCCGGAGGACGAGCAGTACTTC.

This rearrangement joins TRBV19 to TRBJ1-2, with D perhaps matching TRBD1 (6 bases). From germline, CDR1 is LNHDA and CDR2 SQIVND (reference sequence). With 2 bases removed from V and 6 bases from J, the gap between germline ends came to 16 bases. CDR3 length: 15 residues. Here the CDR3 reads CASSILLDRRHGYTF. Here the CDR3 DNA reads TGTGCCAGTAGTATACTTCTCGACAGGAGGCATGGCTACACCTTC.

The V gene is TRBV15, the J gene TRBJ2-1, with 11 bases identical to TRBD1. Germline CDR1 and CDR2: LNHNV and YYDKDF (reference sequence). The junction had 6 bases not matched to a gene; V was cut back by 3 bases and J by 5 bases. This CDR3 has 16 residues. CDR3 bases: TGTGCCACCAGCAGGTCGCGGGACAGGGGGAACAATGAGCAGTTCTTC. As protein: CATSRSRDRGNNEQFF.

The J gene is TRBJ2-1, the V gene TRBV9, with 7 bases that match TRBD2. The CDR3 length is 16 residues. CDR1 and CDR2 from the germline V gene are SGDLS and YYNGEE. Unmatched junction bases numbered 13, after V lost 4 bases and J lost 6 bases. The CDR3 spells CASSPQRGGRPNEQFF. As DNA, the CDR3 is TGTGCCAGCAGCCCTCAGCGCGGCGGGAGACCCAATGAGCAGTTCTTC.

The chain joins TRBV2 to TRBJ1-1, with a weak D call TRBD1 (6 bases). Trimming pared 6 bases from V and 3 bases from J, leaving 14 bases between. The CDR3 contains 14 residues. Germline CDR1 reads SNHLY; CDR2 reads FYNNEI. CDR3 DNA: TGTGCCAGCAGCCGTACAGGGTCGGACACTGAAGCTTTCTTT. This codes for CASSRTGSDTEAFF.

V is TRBV19 and J is TRBJ2-1; TRBD2 matches 9 bases. Germline CDR1 reads LNHDA; CDR2 reads SQIVND (reference sequence). CDR3 length equals 15 residues. Trimming at V came to 3 bases and at J to 9 bases, leaving 9 bases not matched to a gene. CDR3 coding DNA: TGTGCCAGTAGTATGATGATAGCGGGAGTAAGTGAGCAGTTCTTC. It codes for CASSMMIAGVSEQFF.

The rearrangement joins TRBV7-2 to TRBJ2-1; 7 positions agree with TRBD2. The CDR3 runs 14 residues. Germline V gene data show CDR1 as SGHTA and CDR2 as FQGNSA. The V segment lost 2 bases and the J segment 12 bases; nucleotides outside the gene matches: 10. DNA for the CDR3: TGTGCCAGCAGCTTACAGGGCGGGAGACATGGGCAGTTCTTC. Translating it yields CASSLQGGRHGQFF.

V usage is TRBV7-9 and J usage is TRBJ2-2; maybe TRBD1 (6 bases). Trimming took off 4 bases at V and 6 bases at J, with 18 bases between the two ends. The CDR3 has 16 residues. Germline-derived CDR1 and CDR2 are SEHNR and FQNEAQ (reference sequence). CDR3: CASSSTWGHPAGELFF. The CDR3 DNA follows: TGTGCCAGCAGCTCGACGTGGGGACATCCGGCCGGGGAGCTGTTTTTT.

The rearrangement joins TRBV14 to TRBJ2-2; TRBD1 matches at 7 bases. V lost 2 bases, J lost 3 bases, and 9 bases stayed unmatched. Germline loops: CDR1 SGHDN, CDR2 FVKESK. The CDR3 contains 17 residues. The CDR3 sequence: CASSQFPRGQYTGELFF. In nucleotides, the CDR3 is TGTGCCAGCAGCCAATTCCCCAGGGGACAGTACACCGGGGAGCTGTTTTTT.

This chain connects TRBV6-1 to TRBJ2-2; D unclear. There are 13 residues in the CDR3. V dropped 6 bases and J dropped 4 bases, with 9 bases sitting between them. The germline V gene has CDR1 MNHNS and CDR2 SASEGT. CDR3 sequence (DNA): TGTGCCAGCAGACCCGGGTCCACCGGGGAGCTGTTTTTT. This translates into CASRPGSTGELFF.

This sequence joins TRBV7-9 and TRBJ1-4; the D gene is possibly TRBD1 (6 bases). CDR3 length equals 14 residues. V lost 1 base, J lost 7 bases, and 10 bases lay in between. CDR1 is SEHNR, CDR2 FQNEAQ, per germline (reference sequence). The CDR3 region is CASSLGGGTEKLFF. In DNA, the CDR3 is TGTGCCAGCAGCTTAGGTGGGGGCACTGAAAAACTGTTTTTT.

A few counts support this clone. The chain links TRBV15 to TRBJ2-2; D gene uncertain. The V end was cut by 5 bases, the J end by 10 bases, with 17 bases between. CDR3 length: 14 residues. Germline loops: CDR1 LNHNV, CDR2 YYDKDF (reference sequence). The CDR3 spells CATSAFSRSLELFF. The DNA for the CDR3 is TGTGCCACCAGCGCCTTTTCTAGATCCTTGGAGCTGTTTTTT.

The genes are TRBV7-9 and TRBJ2-2; D may be TRBD1 (6 bases). The CDR3 totals 15 residues. Germline CDR1 is SEHNR and CDR2 is FQNEAQ (reference sequence). V was pared by 5 bases and J by 2 bases, with 12 bases between. As DNA, the CDR3 is TGTGCCAGCAGCCAGGGGCACACCAACACCGGGGAGCTGTTTTTT. Protein sequence: CASSQGHTNTGELFF.

This rearrangement joins TRBV5-1 to TRBJ2-1, with 9 positions matching TRBD2. There are 16 residues in the CDR3. The germline CDR1 and CDR2 sequences are SGHRS and YFSETQ. The V and J ends lost 4 bases and 0 bases, in that order; junction bases with no gene match: 5. CDR3: CASSIRLADSYNEQFF. The CDR3, as DNA: TGCGCCAGCAGCATCCGACTAGCGGACTCCTACAATGAGCAGTTCTTC.

In nucleotides, the CDR3 is TGCGCCAGCAGCTCCCAGGGGGTAGATAAGAATGAGCAGTTCTTC. Translation: CASSSQGVDKNEQFF. This chain links TRBV4-1 with TRBJ2-1; 7 bases align to TRBD1. The V segment lost 5 bases and the J segment 7 bases; nucleotides outside the gene matches: 11. Germline CDR1 MGHRA, CDR2 YSYEKL. The CDR3 loop spans 15 amino acids.